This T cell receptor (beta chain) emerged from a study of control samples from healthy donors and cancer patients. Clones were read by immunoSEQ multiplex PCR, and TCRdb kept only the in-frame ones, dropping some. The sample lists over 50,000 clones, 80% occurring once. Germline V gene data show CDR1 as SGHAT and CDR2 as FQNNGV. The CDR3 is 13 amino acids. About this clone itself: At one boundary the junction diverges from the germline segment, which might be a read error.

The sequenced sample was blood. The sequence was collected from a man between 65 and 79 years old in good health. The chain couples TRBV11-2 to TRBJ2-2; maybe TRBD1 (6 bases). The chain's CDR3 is CASTLGGTGELFF. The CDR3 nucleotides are TGTGCCAGCACCTTAGGGGGCACCGGGGAGCTGTTTTTT.